The 18 T cell receptor beta chains in this list originate from one sample, sequenced in a study of cytomegalovirus exposure and HLA in healthy donors. Primers: 60 Vbeta forward and 13 Jbeta reverse. Produced via immunoSEQ multiplex PCR; TCRdb's table is partial and in-frame only. The table shows some 150,000 clones, with 73% occurring only once. Sequenced sample: PBMCs. Receptor source: a human donor in good health.

The V and J genes are TRBV6-1 and TRBJ2-1; 10 bases are shared with TRBD2. The CDR3 totals 15 residues. Germline V CDR1 and CDR2: MNHNS, SASEGT. Losses at the gene ends were 6 bases for V and 9 bases for J; bases not matched to a gene: 11. The CDR3 is CASRQGTSEDFEQFF. Written as DNA, the CDR3 is TGTGCCAGCAGGCAAGGGACTAGCGAAGACTTTGAGCAGTTCTTC.

The chain recombines TRBV5-4 with TRBJ2-3; 9 positions match TRBD1. The CDR3 extends over 14 amino acids. Per the germline V gene, CDR1 is SGHNT and CDR2 is YYREEE (reference sequence). With V trimmed by 5 bases and J by 4 bases, 5 bases remained unmatched. CDR3 sequence (DNA): TGTGCCAGCAGTAACAGGGGGCGCCCAGATACGCAGTATTTT. Its translation is CASSNRGRPDTQYF.

The J gene is TRBJ1-2, the V gene TRBV2; 7 bases fit TRBD1. V was clipped by 3 bases and J by 5 bases; unmatched bases: 6. The CDR3 length is 14 residues. CDR1 is SNHLY, CDR2 FYNNEI, per germline. CDR3 sequence reads: CASSDLQGTYGYTF. The CDR3 DNA reads TGTGCCAGCAGTGATTTACAGGGGACGTATGGCTACACCTTC.

This clone was observed once. The V and J genes are TRBV18 and TRBJ1-2, with no clear D. The CDR3 is made up of 13 amino acids. V lost 2 bases, J lost 7 bases, and 11 bases lay in between. CDR1 is KGHSH and CDR2 is LQKENI in the germline V gene. The CDR3 region has the DNA TGTGCCAGCTCACCATCGGGGATCCGTGGCTACACCTTC. The encoded protein is CASSPSGIRGYTF.

CDR3 sequence: CASSLLPGGEAFF. The CDR3 DNA reads TGTGCCAGCAGCTTACTGCCCGGAGGTGAAGCTTTCTTT. The J gene is TRBJ1-1, the V gene TRBV7-9; D uncertain. V was trimmed by 2 bases and J by 7 bases, leaving 11 bases between them. CDR3 length: 13 amino acids. Germline V gene data show CDR1 as SEHNR and CDR2 as FQNEAQ (reference sequence).

V and J are TRBV2 and TRBJ1-1, with D perhaps TRBD1 (5 bases). The CDR3 sequence is 15 residues long. The V end was cut by 2 bases, the J end by 0 bases, with 10 bases between. The germline gives CDR1 SNHLY, CDR2 FYNNEI. The CDR3 nucleotides are TGTGCCAGCAGTGAAAGACAGATGATGAACACTGAAGCTTTCTTT. Encoded protein: CASSERQMMNTEAFF.

V gene TRBV5-4 combines with J gene TRBJ2-1, with a weak D call TRBD2 (5 bases). CDR1 is SGHNT and CDR2 is YYREEE in the germline V gene (reference sequence). The V end was cut by 0 bases, the J end by 1 base, with 11 bases between. This CDR3 contains 16 residues. CDR3 nucleotides: TGTGCCAGCAGCTTGGCTGGGAGTTTATCCTACAATGAGCAGTTCTTC. Its translation: CASSLAGSLSYNEQFF.

The rearrangement uses TRBV6-1 and TRBJ1-2, with 7 bases fitting TRBD1. V shed 2 bases and J 4 bases; nucleotides not matched to a gene: 7. Per the germline V gene, CDR1 is MNHNS and CDR2 is SASEGT. The CDR3 sequence is 15 residues long. The CDR3: CASSEFLGTVYGYTF. The CDR3 DNA is TGTGCCAGCAGTGAATTCCTTGGGACAGTCTATGGCTACACCTTC.

This clone has just one count. V is TRBV15 and J is TRBJ2-3, with 8 bases identical to TRBD1. J lost 6 bases, V lost 4 bases, and 12 bases had no gene match. Per germline, CDR1 LNHNV and CDR2 YYDKDF (reference sequence). The CDR3 spans 16 residues. Written as DNA, the CDR3 is TGTGCCACCAGCACTGAGACAGGGGTTTATGGGGATACGCAGTATTTT. Translation gives CATSTETGVYGDTQYF.

The chain joins TRBV5-4 to TRBJ2-5, with D possibly matching TRBD1 (6 bases). Trimming took off 1 base at V and 5 bases at J, with 15 bases between the two ends. The CDR3 totals 15 residues. Germline CDR1 reads SGHNT; CDR2 reads YYREEE (reference sequence). CDR3 bases: TGTGCCAGCAGCTTGAGTCAGGGGCGAGGGGAGACCCAGTACTTC. It codes for CASSLSQGRGETQYF.

This chain uses TRBV30 with TRBJ2-5; 7 bases align to TRBD1. Germline-derived CDR1 and CDR2 are GTSNPN and SVGIG (reference sequence). V lost 7 bases to trimming and J lost 2 bases; unmatched junction nucleotides: 16. The CDR3 is 16 residues long. The CDR3 protein is CAFITWGQSIQETQYF. In nucleotides, the CDR3 is TGTGCCTTTATAACGTGGGGACAGTCCATACAAGAGACCCAGTACTTC.

This clone was counted between two and nine times. The genes are TRBV4-1 and TRBJ2-2; tentative D call: TRBD1 (6 bases). This CDR3 has 15 amino acids. The V and J ends lost 1 base and 4 bases respectively, with 10 bases between them. Germline lookup yields CDR1 MGHRA and CDR2 YSYEKL. The CDR3 region has the DNA TGCGCCAGCAGCCAAGGGGGGCGCGGCACCGGGGAGCTGTTTTTT. Translated, it gives CASSQGGRGTGELFF.

The chain uses TRBV6-6 and TRBJ2-1, with TRBD1 identical over 10 bases. Germline V gene data show CDR1 as MNHNY and CDR2 as SVGAGI (reference sequence). CDR3 size: 14 residues. J lost 7 bases, V lost 2 bases, and 2 bases had no gene match. CDR3 in DNA: TGTGCCAGCAGTTACCGACAGGGGGCAAATGAGCAGTTCTTC. Translation gives CASSYRQGANEQFF.

V gene TRBV7-9 combines with J gene TRBJ2-7; D perhaps matches TRBD1 (5 bases). Trimming removed 5 bases from V and 4 bases from J, with 6 bases in between. The germline V gene has CDR1 SEHNR and CDR2 FQNEAQ (reference sequence). The CDR3 extends over 11 amino acids. The CDR3, as DNA: TGTGCCAGCAGCAGGGGTTACGAGCAGTACTTC. It yields the protein CASSRGYEQYF.

A remark on this clone: One junction end disagrees with the germline gene, perhaps due to a read error. The chain links TRBV7-7 to TRBJ2-1; 12 bases fit TRBD2. The CDR3 is made up of 16 amino acids. Germline assignment: CDR1 SSHAT and CDR2 FNYEAQ (reference sequence). CDR3 in amino acids: CASSPTSGSNYNEQFF. DNA of the CDR3: TGTGCTAGCAGCCCGACTAGCGGGAGCAACTACAATGAGCAGTTCTTC. The full variable domain, completed using reference TRBV7-7 and TRBJ2-1, is GAGVSQSPRYKVTKRGQDVTLRCDPISSHATLYWYQQALGQGPEFLTYFNYEAQPDKSGLPSDRFSAERPEGSISTLTIQRTEQRDSAMYRCASSPTSGSNYNEQFFGPGTRLTVL.

This clone was seen a handful of times. V usage is TRBV6-4 and J usage is TRBJ2-7, with 10 positions matching TRBD1. There are 16 residues in the CDR3. The V segment lost 3 bases and the J segment 0 bases; nucleotides outside the gene matches: 5. The germline V gene encodes CDR1 MRHNA and CDR2 SNTAGT. CDR3 in DNA: TGTGCCAGCAGTGAGTCTGACAGGGGGCGCTCCTACGAGCAGTACTTC. Amino acids: CASSESDRGRSYEQYF.

V usage is TRBV9 and J usage is TRBJ2-1, with 8 bases identical to TRBD2. CDR1 SGDLS and CDR2 YYNGEE come from the germline V gene. The CDR3 is 15 residues long. The ends lost 0 bases at V and 9 bases at J; junction bases unmatched: 8. The CDR3: CASSVGAGAHPEQFF. The DNA for the CDR3 is TGTGCCAGCAGCGTAGGAGCGGGGGCCCACCCTGAGCAGTTCTTC.

The chain couples TRBV2 to TRBJ1-5; 7 bases line up with TRBD1. Germline CDR1 is SNHLY and CDR2 is FYNNEI. The CDR3 extends over 15 amino acids. V shed 3 bases and J 2 bases; nucleotides not matched to a gene: 4. CDR3 nucleotides: TGTGCCAGCAGTGACTCCGGGACAGGCAATCAGCCCCAGCATTTT. This translates into CASSDSGTGNQPQHF.